A single sample gave rise to the 19 T cell receptor beta chains below, sequenced in a study of tumor and adjacent non-tumor tissue in lung cancer. A modified ARM-PCR protocol with three rounds of nested PCR amplified TCRbeta. TCRdb fed the multiplex PCR reads into MiXCR, producing one record per CDR3 protein. The data contain about 48,000 distinct CDR3 sequences, around 67% of them singletons. RNA was extracted from bulk tissue without any cell sorting. Distant lung tissue was collected more than 3 cm away from the tumor edge. Source material: distant non-tumor lung tissue. The source of these receptors is a woman in her seventies with non-small cell lung cancer.

This clonotype occurred a few times. This rearrangement joins TRBV20-1 to TRBJ2-5; D might be TRBD2 (6 bases). The CDR3 runs 12 residues. The V gene lost 3 bases and the J gene lost 5 bases, with 10 bases spanning the gap. The germline V gene encodes CDR1 DFQATT and CDR2 SNEGSKA (reference sequence). For the CDR3, the DNA is TGCAGTGCTAGCTCTAGCGCGGAGACCCAGTACTTC. Its translation is CSASSSAETQYF.

A word on this clonotype: This clone may be a read error of a much larger clone one base away. V is TRBV28 and J is TRBJ1-2; no clear D gene. This CDR3 is 12 amino acids long. Trimming took 5 bases from V and 8 from J, leaving 12 bases between them. Germline V gene sequence: CDR1 MDHEN, CDR2 SYDVKM. The CDR3: CASSREIWGYTF. The DNA of the CDR3 is TGTGCCAGCAGTAGAGAGATCTGGGGCTACACCTTC.

In regard to this clonotype: Since the CDR3 does not end with the conserved phenylalanine or tryptophan, this likely comes from a read error. Because the CDR3's place on the DNA is in doubt, the DNA is left out and the CDR3 is given as listed by TCRdb. CDR3 protein: CASSFDSNTGELFS. The chain links TRBV11-3 to TRBJ2-2. Germline CDR1 and CDR2: SGHNT and YENEEA. The CDR3 has 14 amino acids, counting both end residues.

For this clonotype: No conserved phenylalanine or tryptophan is present at the end of the CDR3, so a read error is the likely explanation. This chain connects TRBV28 to TRBJ1-1, with 7 bases identical to TRBD1. The CDR3 runs 12 residues. CDR1 is MDHEN and CDR2 is SYDVKM in the germline V gene. CDR3 residues: CANSFPRTGAFS. The CDR3 DNA reads TGTGCCAACAGTTTCCCGCGGACAGGAGCTTTCTCT.

This clonotype came up a few times. A much larger clone differs by one base, so this may be a read error. The chain links TRBV5-6 to TRBJ2-1; a possible D gene is TRBD1 (5 bases). This CDR3 comprises 14 residues. V was pared by 9 bases and J by 7 bases, with 20 bases between. Germline CDR1 SGHDT, CDR2 YYEEEE. This chain's CDR3 is CATRLQGVPNEQFF. The CDR3 DNA reads as TGTGCCACCCGCCTCCAGGGTGTCCCGAATGAGCAGTTCTTC.

In the case of this clonotype: One end of the junction fails to match germline, which may point to a read error. The chain has TRBV12-3 or TRBV12-4 and TRBJ2-1, with 11 bases identical to TRBD1. The CDR3 is made up of 16 amino acids. The CDR3 DNA is TGTGTCAGCAGTCCTGGACAGGGGGCAGGGGGTTCGAAGCAGTTCTTC. Amino acid sequence: CVSSPGQGAGGSKQFF.

In regard to this clonotype: A much larger clone differs from this one at a single base, so this may be a read error. The chain couples TRBV7-9 to TRBJ2-7, with D possibly being TRBD2 (6 bases). Trimming shortened V by 3 bases and J by 5 bases, and 8 bases separated the two germline ends. The CDR3 spans 12 residues. From germline, CDR1 is SEHNR and CDR2 FQNEAQ (reference sequence). The CDR3 loop is CASSFRLDEQYF. CDR3 coding DNA: TGTGCCAGCAGCTTCAGACTAGACGAGCAGTACTTC.

For this clonotype: The germline gene is not matched at one end of the junction; a read error may be the cause. The chain uses TRBV11-1 and TRBJ2-1; either TRBD1 or TRBD2 may fit D (5 bases each). Germline V gene lookup returns CDR1 SGHAT and CDR2 FQDESV (reference sequence). The CDR3 is made up of 13 amino acids. The CDR3 here is CASSQGPVGVQLF. The CDR3 bases are TGTGCCAGCAGTCAGGGACCCGTCGGTGTGCAGCTCTTC.

Note on this clonotype: Since no conserved phenylalanine or tryptophan closes the CDR3, a read error is the likely cause. The chain has TRBV11-1 and TRBJ2-1; possibly TRBD2 for D (6 bases). CDR1 and CDR2 from the germline V gene are SGHAT and FQDESV (reference sequence). There are 16 residues in the CDR3. This CDR3 is CASSLAPAGLYNEQFL. The CDR3 DNA follows: TGTGCAAGCAGCTTAGCCCCAGCGGGCCTGTACAATGAGCAGTTCCTC.

With regard to this clonotype: Given the absence of the conserved phenylalanine or tryptophan at the CDR3 end, a read error is likely. The CDR3 region has the DNA TGTGGCGTAAAACGGCAGGGCATAAATGAGCAGTTCCTC. It is translated as CGVKRQGINEQFL. The chain joins TRBV29-1 to TRBJ2-1; perhaps TRBD1 as D (5 bases). This CDR3 region has 13 residues. The V gene's germline CDR1 is SQVTM and CDR2 ANQGSEA.

The table lists this clonotype with a count of one. This chain connects TRBV6-9 to TRBJ2-7; the D gene is possibly TRBD2 (5 bases). The CDR3 extends over 13 amino acids. CDR1 is MNHGY and CDR2 is SVAAGI in the germline V gene. V was pared by 9 bases and J by 0 bases, with 12 bases between. CDR3 bases: TGTGCCAGAATAACGGGGAGCTCCTACGAGCAGTACGTC. Protein: CARITGSSYEQYV.

Turning to this clonotype: A much larger clone differs by one base, so this may be a read error. The J gene is TRBJ1-4, the V gene TRBV28; D is ambiguous. This CDR3 region has 15 residues. CDR1 MDHEN and CDR2 SYDVKM come from the germline V gene. The CDR3 region is CTSTNQIATNEKLFF. DNA of the CDR3: TGTACCAGCACCAACCAGATTGCAACTAATGAAAAACTGTTTTTT.

The chain has TRBV28 and TRBJ1-2, with D possibly being TRBD1 (6 bases). CDR3 size: 12 residues. V was cut by 7 bases and J by 5 bases, with 11 bases left in between. The germline V gene encodes CDR1 MDHEN and CDR2 SYDVKM. CDR3 DNA sequence: TGTGCCAGCAATGGGGGCCTGTATGGCTACACCTTC. Translating it yields CASNGGLYGYTF.

About this clonotype: This may come from a read error, since a much larger clone is one base off. The J gene is TRBJ2-1, the V gene TRBV10-3; 7 bases are shared with TRBD1. CDR1 is ENHRY and CDR2 is SYGVKD in the germline V gene. The CDR3 spans 15 residues. The DNA of the CDR3 is TGTGCCTCCCAACAGGGGACCAGCTCCTACAATGAGCAGCTCTTC. Encoded protein: CASQQGTSSYNEQLF.

Notes on this clonotype: A much larger clone differs by one base, so this may be a read error. The CDR3 DNA reads as TGTGCCAGCAGGACCTGGACAGACTCCGGGGAGCTGTTTTTT. This sequence encodes CASRTWTDSGELFF. This chain joins TRBV6-5 and TRBJ2-2; maybe TRBD1 (6 bases). There are 14 residues in the CDR3. Germline-derived CDR1 and CDR2 are MNHEY and SVGAGI. V lost 6 bases and J 6 bases, leaving 14 bases between the germline ends.

On this clonotype: One junction end disagrees with the germline gene, perhaps due to a read error. The chain employs TRBV4-2 and TRBJ2-2; no firm D call. Per germline, CDR1 LGHNA and CDR2 YNFKEQ. This CDR3 comprises 16 residues. For the CDR3, the DNA is TGTGCGAGTAGCCAAGATTGGGCCACGAACACCGAGGAGCTGTTTTTT. It translates to CASSQDWATNTEELFF.

A few counts support this clonotype. A much larger clone lies one base from this, so it may be a read error. V usage is TRBV20-1 and J usage is TRBJ2-3; a possible D gene is TRBD1 (5 bases). The germline V gene has CDR1 DFQATT and CDR2 SNEGSKA (reference sequence). Trimming removed 7 bases at V and 2 bases at J, with 16 bases between. CDR3 length: 14 residues. The CDR3 protein is CSVNKGYPTDTQYF. CDR3 nucleotides: TGCAGTGTGAATAAGGGGTACCCCACAGATACGCAGTATTTT.

Comments on this clonotype: A read error may be the cause here, since a much bigger clone is one base away. The V gene is TRBV25-1, the J gene TRBJ1-4; D not certain. The V end lost 6 bases, the J end lost 7 bases, and 27 bases lay between the germline ends. In germline, CDR1 is MGHDK, CDR2 SYGVNS. The CDR3 has 18 amino acids. This CDR3 is CASSSRRRASPSGEKLFF. CDR3 coding DNA: TGTGCCAGCAGCTCGCGCCGTAGGGCCTCGCCCAGTGGTGAAAAACTGTTTTTT.

This clonotype was counted only a few times. CDR3 residues: CSVEGQTYEQYF. Written as DNA, the CDR3 is TGCAGCGTTGAGGGACAGACCTACGAGCAGTACTTC. The rearrangement uses TRBV29-1 and TRBJ2-7; 7 positions agree with TRBD1. This CDR3 contains 12 residues. J lost 2 bases, V lost 3 bases, and 1 base had no gene match. Germline lookup yields CDR1 SQVTM and CDR2 ANQGSEA.